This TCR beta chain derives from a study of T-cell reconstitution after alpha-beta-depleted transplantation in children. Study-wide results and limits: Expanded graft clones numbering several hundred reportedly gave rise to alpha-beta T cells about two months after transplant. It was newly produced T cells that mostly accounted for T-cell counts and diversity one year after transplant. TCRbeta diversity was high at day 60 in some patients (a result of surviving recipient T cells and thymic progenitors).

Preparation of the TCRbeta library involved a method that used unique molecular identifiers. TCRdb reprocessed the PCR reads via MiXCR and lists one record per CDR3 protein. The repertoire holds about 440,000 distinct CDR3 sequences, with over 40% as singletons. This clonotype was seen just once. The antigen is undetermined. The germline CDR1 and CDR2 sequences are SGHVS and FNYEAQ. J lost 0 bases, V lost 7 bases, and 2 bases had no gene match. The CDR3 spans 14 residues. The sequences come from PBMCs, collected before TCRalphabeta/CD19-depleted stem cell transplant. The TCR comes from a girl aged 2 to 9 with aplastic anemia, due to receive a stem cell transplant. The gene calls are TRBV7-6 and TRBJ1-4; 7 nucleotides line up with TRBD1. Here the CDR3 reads CASTTGPTNEKLFF. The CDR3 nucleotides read TGTGCCAGCACGACAGGGCCAACTAATGAAAAACTGTTTTTT.